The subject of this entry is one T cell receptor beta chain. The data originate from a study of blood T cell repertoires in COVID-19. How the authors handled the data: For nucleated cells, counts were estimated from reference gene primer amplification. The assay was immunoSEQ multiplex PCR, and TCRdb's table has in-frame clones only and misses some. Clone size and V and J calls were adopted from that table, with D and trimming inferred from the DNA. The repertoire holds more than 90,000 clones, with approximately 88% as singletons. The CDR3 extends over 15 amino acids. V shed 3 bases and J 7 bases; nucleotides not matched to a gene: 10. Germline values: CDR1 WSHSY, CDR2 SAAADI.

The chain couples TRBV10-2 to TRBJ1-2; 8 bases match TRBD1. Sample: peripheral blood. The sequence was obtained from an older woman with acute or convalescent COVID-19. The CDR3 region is CASSDRARGPGGYTF. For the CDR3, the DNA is TGCGCCAGCAGTGACAGGGCCAGGGGGCCTGGTGGCTACACCTTC.